This T cell receptor (beta chain) comes out of a study of radiotherapy plus CTLA-4 blockade in lung cancer. Study results and caveats: Dynamics of early blood T cell clones, together with interferon-beta, were reportedly the best predictors of response.

Germline V lookup: CDR1 SGHTS, CDR2 YDEGEE. The ends lost 4 bases at V and 7 bases at J; junction bases unmatched: 7. This CDR3 is 15 amino acids long. With regard to this clone: The antigen remains undetermined.

Assay: immunoSEQ multiplex PCR; the TCRdb copy retains only in-frame clones and omits some. This table holds 80,000 or so clones, under 80% found once. The sequences come from peripheral blood, collected from a patient treated with radiotherapy plus ipilimumab. The J gene is TRBJ2-2, the V gene TRBV5-8, with 10 nucleotides matching TRBD1. The sequence was obtained from a human donor with non-small cell lung cancer who had a partial response to radiotherapy plus ipilimumab. Some clones in this sample may be carry-over from other donors' samples. CDR3 DNA sequence: TGTGCCAGCAGCCTGCGACAGGGGGCAAGCGGGGAGCTGTTTTTT. It yields the protein CASSLRQGASGELFF.